This section outlines one TCR beta chain sequence together with its context. From germline, CDR1 is MNHNY and CDR2 SVGAGI (reference sequence). The CDR3 sequence is 20 residues long. The V end lost 6 bases, the J end lost 6 bases, and 30 bases lay between the germline ends. This entry belongs to a study of blood T cell repertoires in COVID-19. In the study overall: Whether acute or convalescent, the COVID-19 samples came from the United States, Italy and Spain. PBMCs, B-cell-depleted T cells, or T cells were the source of the cDNA or gDNA that made up the material.

The authors' processing: The authors estimated nucleated cell counts from reference gene primer amplification. Assay: immunoSEQ multiplex PCR; the TCRdb copy retains only in-frame clones and omits some. That table is the source of V, J and clone size, and D and trimming were worked out from the DNA. There are about 400,000 clones in the sample; about 88% occur only once, and about 7.1% lies in the top ten. The sequenced sample consisted of peripheral blood. The J gene is TRBJ1-6, the V gene TRBV6-6; unclear D gene. The source of this sequence is a woman aged 55-70 years with COVID-19, enrolled during active disease. CDR3 region: CASSEGADGIFLWGNSPLHF. The CDR3 bases are TGTGCCAGCAGCGAGGGCGCGGATGGTATATTTCTCTGGGGTAATTCACCCCTCCACTTT.